The sequence of this T cell receptor beta chain was determined in a study of monozygotic twins with inflammatory bowel disease. As for this clonotype: Its target is not known.

Findings of the study overall: Patient repertoires may have gained variability from differing immunosuppressive treatments. Limited power may explain why concordant and discordant twins showed no difference in repertoire similarity.

The CDR3 runs to 14 residues. Germline CDR1 ENHRY, CDR2 SYGVKD. UMIs with a 6-nucleotide sample barcode were added by template switching. TCRdb re-called the 5' RACE reads and shows each CDR3 protein once, DNA omitted. The listing records about 330,000 distinct CDR3 sequences. The TCR comes from a human donor with ulcerative colitis or Crohn's disease, or a healthy co-twin of an affected twin (not recorded which). The rearrangement links TRBV10-3 to TRBJ1-2; the D call of TRBD1 rests on TCRdb alone, since no DNA is present to check it. The source material was blood. The CDR3 protein is CAISESLQGNGYTF.